The source of this TCR beta chain is a study of prognosis after radiotherapy for stage I lung cancer. On the study more broadly: Patients were about a dozen men and a handful of women aged about 50 to 85, median approximately 70 years.

This clonotype showed up many times. Amplification of the TCR beta CDR3 (from genomic DNA) was done by two-round multiplex PCR. Amplification in first-round PCR relied on primers specific to each TRBV and TRBJ gene. TCRdb re-analysed the multiplex PCR reads in MiXCR, keeping a single row per CDR3 protein. The sample lists about 24,000 distinct CDR3 sequences, roughly 40% occurring once. With 3 bases removed from V and 4 bases from J, the gap between germline ends came to 9 bases. Germline V gene lookup returns CDR1 MDHEN and CDR2 SYDVKM. CDR3 length: 14 residues. The genes are TRBV28 and TRBJ1-4; the D is unclear. This TCR was recovered from a donor aged 50 or older with non-small cell lung cancer. The material sequenced was PBMCs, taken before or after stereotactic body radiation therapy (not recorded which). CDR3 amino acids: CASSFRGYNEKLFF. The CDR3 DNA sequence: TGTGCCAGCAGTTTCAGAGGATATAATGAAAAACTGTTTTTT.